This T cell receptor beta chain was identified during a study of a mutant IDH1 vaccine in newly diagnosed glioma. The count of this clone is one. Antigen specificity is unknown. The time point denotes: week 11, during vaccination. Vaccination comprised doses that each held 300 ug of mutant IDH1 20-mer peptide, plus topical imiquimod. TCRdb keeps only in-frame clones here, not all; method: immunoSEQ multiplex PCR. The repertoire holds tens of thousands of clones, with 60% to 75% as singletons. Sequencing used peripheral blood mononuclear cells (PBMCs), obtained from a glioma patient whose treatment included an IDH1 peptide vaccine. This receptor was taken from a man between 18 and 29 years old with glioma. Some clones in this sample may be carry-over from other donors' samples.

The chain's CDR3 is CASSPGDSYEQYF. CDR3 sequence (DNA): TGTGCCAGCAGTCCGGGGGACTCCTACGAGCAGTACTTC. The chain carries TRBV6-5 and TRBJ2-7, with TRBD2 as a possible D gene (6 bases). The CDR3 totals 13 residues. Germline values: CDR1 MNHEY, CDR2 SVGAGI. Trimming shortened V by 5 bases and J by 0 bases, and 8 bases separated the two germline ends.